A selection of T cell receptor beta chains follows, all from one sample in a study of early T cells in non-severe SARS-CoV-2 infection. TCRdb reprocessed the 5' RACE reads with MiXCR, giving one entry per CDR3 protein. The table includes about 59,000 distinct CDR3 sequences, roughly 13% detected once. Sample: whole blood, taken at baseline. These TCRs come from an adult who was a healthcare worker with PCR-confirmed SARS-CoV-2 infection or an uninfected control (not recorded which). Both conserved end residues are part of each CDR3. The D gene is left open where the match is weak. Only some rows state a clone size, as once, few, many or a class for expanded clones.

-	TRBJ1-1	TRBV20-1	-	CSARGDGTTEAFF	TGCAGTGCTAGAGGAGACGGGACCACTGAAGCTTTCTTT
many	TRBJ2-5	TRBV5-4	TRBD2	CASSSYPSRGGQETQYF	TGTGCCAGCAGCTCGTATCCTTCGCGGGGGGGCCAAGAGACCCAGTACTTC
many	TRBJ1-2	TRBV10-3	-	CAISESGRGIDGYTF	TGTGCCATCAGTGAGTCGGGACGGGGGATCGATGGCTACACCTTC
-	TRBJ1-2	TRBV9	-	CASSVVPINYGYTF	TGTGCCAGCAGCGTAGTCCCGATAAACTATGGCTACACCTTC
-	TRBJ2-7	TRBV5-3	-	CARSLGRQAGVKGSYEQYF	TGTGCCAGAAGCTTGGGGAGACAGGCCGGCGTCAAGGGTTCCTACGAGCAGTACTTC
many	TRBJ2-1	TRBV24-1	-	CATSDLGRGSSYNEQFF	TGTGCCACCAGTGATTTGGGGAGGGGGAGCTCCTACAATGAGCAGTTCTTC
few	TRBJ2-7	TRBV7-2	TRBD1	CASSLVGGLEQYF	TGTGCCAGCAGCTTAGTAGGGGGCTTGGAGCAGTACTTC
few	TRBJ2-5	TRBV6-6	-	CASTVFEKETQYF	TGTGCCAGCACTGTTTTCGAAAAAGAGACCCAGTACTTC
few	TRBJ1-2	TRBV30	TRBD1	CAWSTPGGLYGYTF	TGTGCCTGGAGTACCCCAGGGGGCCTCTATGGCTACACCTTC
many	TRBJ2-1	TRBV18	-	CASSPPVGELNEQFF	TGTGCCAGCTCACCACCGGTGGGAGAATTAAATGAGCAGTTCTTC
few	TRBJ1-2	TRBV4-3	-	CASKGLNGYTF	TGCGCCAGCAAGGGGTTGAATGGCTACACCTTC
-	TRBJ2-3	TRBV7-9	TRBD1	CASSLGQGLTDTQYF	TGTGCCAGCAGCTTAGGACAGGGGCTTACAGATACGCAGTATTTT
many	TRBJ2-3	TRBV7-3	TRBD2	CASSGTSGTQYF	TGTGCCAGCAGTGGGACTAGCGGTACGCAGTATTTT
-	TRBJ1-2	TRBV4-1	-	CASSQDEVLTGGYTF	TGCGCCAGCAGCCAAGATGAGGTCCTAACGGGTGGCTACACCTTC
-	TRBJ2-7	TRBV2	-	CASRLGYTYEQYF	TGTGCCAGCAGACTGGGGTACACCTACGAGCAGTACTTC
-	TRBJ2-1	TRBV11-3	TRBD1	CASSLEGTGLNEQFF	TGTGCCAGCAGCTTAGAAGGGACAGGGTTGAATGAGCAGTTCTTC
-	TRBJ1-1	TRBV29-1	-	CSVYQGGTEAFF	TGCAGCGTCTACCAGGGAGGGACTGAAGCTTTCTTT
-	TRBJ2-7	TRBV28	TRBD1	CASSSRRDRPYEQYF	TGTGCCAGCAGTTCCCGCCGGGACAGGCCGTACGAGCAGTACTTC
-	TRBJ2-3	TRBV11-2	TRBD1	CASSLMTGADTQYF	TGTGCCAGCAGCTTAATGACAGGGGCAGATACGCAGTATTTT
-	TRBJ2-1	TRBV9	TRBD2	CASTTGGGPFEQFF	TGTGCCAGCACGACCGGGGGAGGGCCGTTTGAGCAGTTCTTC
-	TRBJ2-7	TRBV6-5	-	CASSFSQVASYEQYF	TGTGCCAGCAGTTTCTCCCAGGTTGCCTCCTACGAGCAGTACTTC
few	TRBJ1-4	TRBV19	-	CASSIATQQINEKLFF	TGTGCCAGTAGTATAGCCACACAGCAGATCAATGAAAAACTGTTTTTT
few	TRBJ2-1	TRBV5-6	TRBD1	CASSLGDRLNNEQFF	TGTGCCAGCAGCTTGGGGGACAGGCTTAACAATGAGCAGTTCTTC
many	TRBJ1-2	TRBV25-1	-	CASSDPSFVAGGYTF	TGTGCCAGCAGTGACCCTTCATTTGTAGCAGGAGGCTACACCTTC
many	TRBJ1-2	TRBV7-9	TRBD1	CASSNRDSLGGYTF	TGTGCCAGCAGCAACCGGGACAGCTTAGGCGGCTACACCTTC
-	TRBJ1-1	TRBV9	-	CASSVVPYRQDTEAFF	TGTGCCAGCAGCGTAGTGCCTTATAGACAGGACACTGAAGCTTTCTTT
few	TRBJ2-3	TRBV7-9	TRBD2	CASSPSGGADTQYF	TGTGCCAGCAGCCCTAGCGGTGGGGCAGATACGCAGTATTTT
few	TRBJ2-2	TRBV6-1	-	CASKVARANTGELFF	TGTGCCAGCAAGGTAGCCAGGGCGAACACCGGGGAGCTGTTTTTT
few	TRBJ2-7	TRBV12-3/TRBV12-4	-	CASSLERGYEQYF	TGTGCCAGCAGTTTAGAAAGGGGCTACGAGCAGTACTTC
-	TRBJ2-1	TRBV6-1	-	CASKRGNHYNEQFF	TGTGCCAGCAAGAGAGGGAACCACTACAATGAGCAGTTCTTC
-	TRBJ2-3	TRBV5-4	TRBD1	CASSLFDRAFTSTDTQYF	TGTGCCAGCAGCTTGTTCGACAGGGCTTTTACTAGCACAGATACGCAGTATTTT
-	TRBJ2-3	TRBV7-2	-	CASSLQASTSTDTQYF	TGTGCCAGCAGCTTGCAGGCTTCCACCAGCACAGATACGCAGTATTTT
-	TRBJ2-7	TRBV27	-	CASSLNGFYEQYF	TGTGCCAGCAGTTTAAATGGATTCTACGAGCAGTACTTC
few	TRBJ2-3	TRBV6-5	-	CASSTSVPDTQYF	TGTGCCAGCAGCACTAGTGTTCCAGATACGCAGTATTTT
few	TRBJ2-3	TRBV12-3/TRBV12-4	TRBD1	CASAVQGGPTDTQYF	TGTGCCAGTGCCGTCCAAGGGGGCCCCACAGATACGCAGTATTTT
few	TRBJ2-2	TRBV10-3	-	CATRGSGSNTGELFF	TGTGCCACCCGCGGTTCGGGTTCGAACACCGGGGAGCTGTTTTTT
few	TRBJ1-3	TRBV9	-	CASSVAPLETGNTIYF	TGTGCCAGCAGCGTAGCCCCTCTGGAAACTGGAAACACCATATATTTT
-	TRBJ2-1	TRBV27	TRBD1	CASRTGQVLNEQFF	TGTGCCAGCAGGACGGGACAGGTCCTCAATGAGCAGTTCTTC
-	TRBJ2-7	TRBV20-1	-	CSAREDPPSRSVYEQYF	TGCAGTGCTAGAGAGGATCCGCCTAGCCGCTCGGTGTACGAGCAGTACTTC
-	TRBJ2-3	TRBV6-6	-	CASSHFDHRTDTQYF	TGTGCCAGCAGTCACTTCGATCACCGCACAGATACGCAGTATTTT
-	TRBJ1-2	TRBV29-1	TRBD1	CSVYRGLWGYTF	TGCAGCGTATACAGGGGGCTCTGGGGCTACACCTTC
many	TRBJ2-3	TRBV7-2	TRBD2	CASSLTSGSDTQYF	TGTGCCAGCAGCTTGACTAGCGGGAGTGATACGCAGTATTTT
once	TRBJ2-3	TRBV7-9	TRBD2	CASNRGLAGGRLTDTQYF	TGTGCCAGCAACCGGGGGCTAGCGGGAGGCCGCCTCACAGATACGCAGTATTTT
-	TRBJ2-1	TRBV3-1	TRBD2	CASRPGGPGEQFF	TGTGCCAGCAGACCGGGGGGGCCTGGTGAGCAGTTCTTC
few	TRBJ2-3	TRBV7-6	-	CASRRTGDTQYF	TGTGCCAGCAGGCGGACGGGAGATACGCAGTATTTT
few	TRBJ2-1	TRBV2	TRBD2	CASSEPSHTAGGLNEQFF	TGTGCCAGCAGTGAACCGTCCCATACAGCGGGGGGGTTGAATGAGCAGTTCTTC
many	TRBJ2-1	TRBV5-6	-	CASSLVLVGEQFF	TGTGCCAGCAGCTTGGTTTTAGTGGGGGAGCAGTTCTTC
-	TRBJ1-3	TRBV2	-	CASRSGMTGNTIYF	TGTGCCAGCAGATCGGGGATGACTGGAAACACCATATATTTT
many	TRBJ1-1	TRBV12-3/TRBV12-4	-	CASSLGAGAPNTEAFF	TGTGCCAGCAGTTTGGGTGCCGGGGCCCCGAACACTGAAGCTTTCTTT
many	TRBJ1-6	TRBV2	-	CASRGVTGTLRPPLHF	TGTGCCAGCAGGGGGGTGACCGGGACATTAAGGCCACCCCTCCACTTT
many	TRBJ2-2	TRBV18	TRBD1	CASSPLPGGIGGELFF	TGTGCCAGCTCACCATTGCCAGGGGGAATTGGCGGGGAGCTGTTTTTT
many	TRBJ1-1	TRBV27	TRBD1	CASSLYRDRGRNTEAFF	TGTGCCAGCAGTCTTTACCGGGACAGGGGAAGGAACACTGAAGCTTTCTTT